Following are 26 T cell receptor beta chains from one sample sequenced in a study of blood T cell repertoires in COVID-19. Sequencing was performed with immunoSEQ multiplex PCR; in TCRdb, only in-frame clones are kept and a portion is missing. This table holds around 40,000 clones, 70% to 80% found once. The sample comprised peripheral blood. These receptors originate from a man aged 65 to 85 with acute or convalescent COVID-19.

The chain combines TRBV2 with TRBJ1-3, with D unclear. There are 12 residues in the CDR3. Trimming took 6 bases from V and 1 from J, leaving 4 bases between them. Looked up from germline, CDR1 is SNHLY and CDR2 is FYNNEI. The CDR3 sequence: CASRESGNTIYF. DNA of the CDR3: TGTGCCAGCAGGGAGTCTGGAAACACCATATATTTT.

The chain joins TRBV19 to TRBJ2-1, with 11 bases fitting TRBD2. CDR3 length equals 15 residues. Per germline, CDR1 LNHDA and CDR2 SQIVND (reference sequence). CDR3 sequence (DNA): TGTGGCTCTTCCACTAGCGGGAGTCTCCACAATGAGCAGTTCTTC. Translated: CGSSTSGSLHNEQFF.

This chain uses TRBV25-1 with TRBJ2-2, with TRBD2 matching 9 bases. Germline V gene sequence: CDR1 MGHDK, CDR2 SYGVNS. The CDR3 has 14 residues. Trimming cost V 7 bases and J 7 bases; bases outside gene matches: 7. This chain's CDR3 is CASTSGASNGELFF. The CDR3 nucleotides read TGTGCCAGCACTAGCGGGGCCTCCAACGGGGAGCTGTTTTTT.

This clone rates as medium-sized (0.01 to 0.1%). The genes are TRBV9 and TRBJ2-2; 7 nucleotides agree with TRBD2. Germline V gives CDR1 SGDLS, CDR2 YYNGEE. This CDR3 is built from 17 residues. Trimming removed 1 base from V and 0 bases from J; junction bases left unmatched: 6. The CDR3 sequence is CASSVSGGSANTGELFF. The CDR3 coding sequence is TGTGCCAGCAGCGTATCTGGCGGGAGCGCGAACACCGGGGAGCTGTTTTTT.

The V and J genes are TRBV7-2 and TRBJ2-2; TRBD2 is a possible D gene (6 bases). The V gene lost 3 bases and the J gene lost 1 base, with 12 bases spanning the gap. This CDR3 has 16 residues. CDR1 and CDR2 (germline): SGHTA, FQGNSA. This CDR3 reads CASSLDSGQNTGELFF. The CDR3 DNA reads TGTGCCAGCAGCTTGGATAGCGGACAGAACACCGGGGAGCTGTTTTTT. The variable domain in full, with the rest retrieved from reference TRBV7-2 and TRBJ2-2, is GAGVSQSPSNKVTEKGKDVELRCDPISGHTALYWYRQSLGQGLEFLIYFQGNSAPDKSGLPSDRFSAERTGGSVSTLTIQRTQQEDSAVYLCASSLDSGQNTGELFFGEGSRLTVL.

V and J are TRBV28 and TRBJ2-5; 10 bases match TRBD2. V was pared by 3 bases and J by 2 bases, with 12 bases of the junction left unmatched. There are 18 residues in the CDR3. The germline gives CDR1 MDHEN, CDR2 SYDVKM. The CDR3 region is CASSFPYAGLASQETQYF. CDR3 in DNA: TGTGCCAGCAGTTTTCCGTACGCGGGACTAGCGTCTCAAGAGACCCAGTACTTC.

CDR3 protein: CASSPEGGGTYEQYF. The CDR3 DNA reads TGTGCCAGCAGCCCGGAAGGGGGAGGGACCTACGAGCAGTACTTC. The rearrangement uses TRBV9 and TRBJ2-7; possibly TRBD2 for D (7 bases). The CDR3 is 15 amino acids. The V and J ends lost 4 bases and 2 bases respectively, with 16 bases between them. Germline V gene data show CDR1 as SGDLS and CDR2 as YYNGEE.

The chain uses TRBV18 and TRBJ2-1; the match to TRBD1 covers 8 bases. Germline assignment: CDR1 KGHSH and CDR2 LQKENI. Unmatched junction bases numbered 6, after V lost 4 bases and J lost 10 bases. The CDR3 runs to 13 residues. The chain's CDR3 is CASSRDRGDEQFF. CDR3 DNA sequence: TGTGCCAGCTCACGTGACAGGGGAGACGAGCAGTTCTTC.

This clone appeared a few times. The chain joins TRBV10-3 to TRBJ1-4, with D unresolved. This CDR3 has 13 residues. Per germline, CDR1 ENHRY and CDR2 SYGVKD. V was trimmed by 6 bases and J by 0 bases, leaving 5 bases between them. CDR3 residues: CAISPATNEKLFF. In nucleotides, the CDR3 is TGTGCCATCAGCCCAGCAACTAATGAAAAACTGTTTTTT.

The V gene is TRBV2, the J gene TRBJ2-2; TRBD2 aligns across 7 bases. CDR1 and CDR2 (germline): SNHLY, FYNNEI. The CDR3 loop spans 14 amino acids. After removal of 5 bases from V and 4 bases from J, the junction contained 4 bases not matched to a gene. CDR3 bases: TGTGCCAGCAGTCTGGGGGGGTTCACCGGGGAGCTGTTTTTT. Translating it yields CASSLGGFTGELFF.

The V call is TRBV13, the J call TRBJ1-1, with a possible D match to TRBD1 (5 bases). Germline V gene data show CDR1 as PRHDT and CDR2 as FYEKMQ (reference sequence). V was trimmed by 4 bases and J by 5 bases, leaving 11 bases between them. CDR3 length equals 13 residues. The CDR3, as DNA: TGTGCCAGCAGCTCCGGGGGGGGGACTGAAGCTTTCTTT. Protein: CASSSGGGTEAFF.

The chain links TRBV4-2 to TRBJ1-5, with 7 bases that match TRBD1. CDR1 is LGHNA, CDR2 YNFKEQ, per germline. The CDR3 contains 15 residues. The V gene end was trimmed by 1 base and the J gene end by 5 bases; junction bases not matched to a gene: 5. CDR3 coding DNA: TGTGCCAGCAGCCAAGGACCTACAGGGGATCAGCCCCAGCATTTT. Protein sequence: CASSQGPTGDQPQHF.

The J gene is TRBJ1-1, the V gene TRBV14, with unresolved D. Germline V gene lookup returns CDR1 SGHDN and CDR2 FVKESK. This CDR3 is 14 amino acids long. Trimming took 1 base from V and 1 from J, leaving 7 bases between them. In DNA form, the CDR3 reads TGTGCCAGCAGCCAAGGTAACACGAACACTGAAGCTTTCTTT. Its translation is CASSQGNTNTEAFF.

The V call is TRBV6-4, the J call TRBJ2-7, with 8 bases lining up with TRBD1. The CDR3 spans 15 residues. Germline CDR1 is MRHNA and CDR2 is SNTAGT. Unmatched junction bases numbered 8, after V lost 4 bases and J lost 3 bases. The CDR3 nucleotides read TGTGCCAGCAGTGTCTATAGGGACAGGTACTACGAGCAGTACTTC. Its translation: CASSVYRDRYYEQYF.

The chain is built from TRBV12-5 and TRBJ2-1; 9 nucleotides agree with TRBD2. This CDR3 spans 15 amino acids. Germline V gene data show CDR1 as LGHNT and CDR2 as FRNRAP. V shed 3 bases and J 8 bases; nucleotides not matched to a gene: 8. CDR3 bases: TGTGCTAGTGGTTTCCTGGCTAGCGGGAAGGATGAGCAGTTCTTC. It specifies CASGFLASGKDEQFF.

The chain uses TRBV5-1 and TRBJ2-7, with a possible D match to TRBD2 (6 bases). The CDR3 runs 15 residues. CDR1 is SGHRS and CDR2 is YFSETQ in the germline V gene. Deletions cut 4 bases from V and 7 bases from J, with 21 bases between. Here the CDR3 DNA reads TGCGCCAGCAGCCTGAGCTCCGGGACTCAAGGGGAGCAGTACTTC. Its translation is CASSLSSGTQGEQYF.

This chain links TRBV29-1 with TRBJ2-7; 11 nucleotides align to TRBD2. The CDR3 sequence is 12 residues long. The trim removed 8 bases at V and 6 bases at J, leaving 6 bases unmatched. CDR1 and CDR2 from the germline V gene are SQVTM and ANQGSEA. CDR3 in DNA: TGCAGCTTCGGTAGCGGGAGGGGCGAGCAGTACTTC. Protein product: CSFGSGRGEQYF.

The V gene is TRBV7-9, the J gene TRBJ2-3; possibly TRBD2 for D (5 bases). Germline V gene sequence: CDR1 SEHNR, CDR2 FQNEAQ (reference sequence). V lost 1 base and J 2 bases, leaving 10 bases between the germline ends. The CDR3 is 15 amino acids. Here the CDR3 DNA reads TGTGCCAGCAGCTTAGAGTTAGACTACACAGATACGCAGTATTTT. Encoded protein: CASSLELDYTDTQYF.

The rearrangement joins TRBV28 to TRBJ2-5, with 8 nucleotides matching TRBD1. The CDR3 covers 15 residues. V was clipped by 4 bases and J by 5 bases; unmatched bases: 9. Per the germline V gene, CDR1 is MDHEN and CDR2 is SYDVKM. CDR3 bases: TGTGCCAGCAGTTCCCCGGACAGGGTGGGTGAGACCCAGTACTTC. Its translation: CASSSPDRVGETQYF. Variable domain in full (rest from reference TRBV28 and TRBJ2-5): DVKVTQSSRYLVKRTGEKVFLECVQDMDHENMFWYRQDPGLGLRLIYFSYDVKMKEKGDIPEGYSVSREKKERFSLILESASTNQTSMYLCASSSPDRVGETQYFGPGTRLLVL.

The rearrangement joins TRBV19 to TRBJ2-7; 7 positions agree with TRBD1. V lost 4 bases and J lost 4; bases outside the gene matches: 7. Germline V gene lookup returns CDR1 LNHDA and CDR2 SQIVND (reference sequence). This CDR3 is 14 amino acids long. The CDR3 here is CASSTRQGGYEQYF. For the CDR3, the DNA is TGTGCCAGTAGTACCCGACAGGGTGGATACGAGCAGTACTTC.

This chain links TRBV7-3 with TRBJ2-1, with 10 nucleotides matching TRBD2. J gave up 9 bases and V 1 base, and 15 bases lay outside the gene matches. The CDR3 runs to 18 residues. In germline, CDR1 is SGHTA, CDR2 FQGTGA. CDR3 amino acids: CASSLMGLAGDGMGEQFF. The CDR3 DNA reads as TGTGCCAGCAGCTTAATGGGGCTAGCGGGAGACGGAATGGGTGAGCAGTTCTTC.

The chain is built from TRBV20-1 and TRBJ1-2, with D uncertain. CDR3 length: 11 amino acids. Germline lookup yields CDR1 DFQATT and CDR2 SNEGSKA (reference sequence). Trimming took 5 bases from V and 8 from J, leaving 12 bases between them. This CDR3 is CSASEPAGYTF. The CDR3 region has the DNA TGCAGTGCTTCGGAGCCCGCCGGCTACACCTTC.

The chain links TRBV2 to TRBJ2-7; the match to TRBD2 covers 10 bases. Germline values: CDR1 SNHLY, CDR2 FYNNEI. The length of the CDR3 is 14 residues. Trimming at V came to 2 bases and at J to 6 bases, leaving 4 bases not matched to a gene. CDR3 DNA sequence: TGTGCCAGCAGTGAACCAGCGGGAGGGATCGAGCAGTACTTC. Its protein product is CASSEPAGGIEQYF.

The sample holds a few counts of this clone. The gene calls are TRBV5-6 and TRBJ1-2, with 8 bases that match TRBD1. This CDR3 has 14 amino acids. Germline V gene sequence: CDR1 SGHDT, CDR2 YYEEEE. V lost 8 bases, J lost 8 bases, and 14 bases stayed unmatched. Written as DNA, the CDR3 is TGTGCCAGTATCATTGGGGGCAGGGGGCAAGGCTACACCTTC. Its protein product is CASIIGGRGQGYTF.

V is TRBV7-8 and J is TRBJ1-5, with TRBD1 matching over 9 bases. J was trimmed by 5 bases and V by 5 bases; bases with no gene match: 7. The CDR3 consists of 15 residues. Germline V gene data show CDR1 as SGHVS and CDR2 as FQNEAQ. The CDR3 here is CASSPGTGWDQPQHF. The CDR3 coding sequence is TGTGCCAGCAGCCCGGGGACAGGGTGGGATCAGCCCCAGCATTTT.

In DNA, the CDR3 is TGCAGCGTTGACTCGGAGGGAGTTATGAACACTGAAGCTTTCTTT. Protein sequence: CSVDSEGVMNTEAFF. The V call is TRBV29-1, the J call TRBJ1-1, with D uncertain. The CDR3 length is 15 residues. The germline CDR1 and CDR2 sequences are SQVTM and ANQGSEA. The V end was cut by 3 bases, the J end by 0 bases, with 14 bases between.